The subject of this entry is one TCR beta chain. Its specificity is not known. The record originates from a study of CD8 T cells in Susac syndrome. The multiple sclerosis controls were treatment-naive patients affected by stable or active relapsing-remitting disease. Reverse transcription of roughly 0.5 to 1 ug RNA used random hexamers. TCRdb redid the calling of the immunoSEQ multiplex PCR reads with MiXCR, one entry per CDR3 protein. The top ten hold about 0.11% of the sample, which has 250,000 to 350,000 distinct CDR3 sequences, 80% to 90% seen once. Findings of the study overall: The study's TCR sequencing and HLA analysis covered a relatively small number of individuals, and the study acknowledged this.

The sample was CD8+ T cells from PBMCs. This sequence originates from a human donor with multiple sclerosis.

The CDR3 DNA reads as TGTGCCAGCAGCGTAAGGTCTGGGAGACTAGCGGGAGGGCCACATGCTGATGAGCAGTTCTTC. This gives the protein CASSVRSGRLAGGPHADEQFF. The V gene is TRBV9, the J gene TRBJ2-1; 14 bases are shared with TRBD2. Germline trimming cut 1 base from V and 8 bases from J; bases unmatched to any gene: 20. This CDR3 region has 21 residues. CDR1 SGDLS and CDR2 YYNGEE come from the germline V gene.